The 8 T cell receptor beta chains listed next were all sequenced from one sample in a study of beta chain features in type 1 diabetes. TCRB transcripts that were expressed got sequenced, as all of the isolated RNA had been reverse transcribed. Measured with immunoSEQ multiplex PCR; TCRdb has only the in-frame clones, and not every one. Here the sample spans 500,000 to 700,000 clones, roughly a sixth being singletons. Material: naive CD4+ T cells from blood. All receptors derive from a man between 18 and 35 years old in good health.

This clone was seen a few times. The chain is built from TRBV30 and TRBJ1-2; the match to TRBD1 covers 10 bases. This CDR3 contains 13 residues. J lost 4 bases, V lost 3 bases, and 2 bases had no gene match. Per germline, CDR1 GTSNPN and CDR2 SVGIG (reference sequence). The CDR3 loop reads CAWRTGGSYGYTF. The DNA of the CDR3 is TGTGCCTGGAGGACAGGGGGCAGCTATGGCTACACCTTC.

This clone was seen only a few times. V is TRBV27 and J is TRBJ2-5; 7 bases match TRBD2. In germline, CDR1 is MNHEY, CDR2 SMNVEV (reference sequence). Trimming at V came to 6 bases and at J to 4 bases, leaving 14 bases not matched to a gene. The CDR3 length is 16 residues. This CDR3 reads CASRSSGAGIRETQYF. The CDR3 DNA reads TGTGCCAGCAGAAGCTCGGGAGCGGGAATCAGAGAGACCCAGTACTTC.

The chain carries TRBV21-1 and TRBJ1-1. TRBV21-1 is termed a pseudogene. There are 16 residues in the CDR3. CDR3 amino acids: CASSKGSGRVNTEAFF. The CDR3 nucleotides are TGTGCCAGCAGCAAAGGGTCAGGACGAGTGAACACTGAAGCTTTCTTT.

The V gene is TRBV5-1, the J gene TRBJ2-7; D may correspond to TRBD1 or TRBD2 (5 bases each). Per germline, CDR1 SGHRS and CDR2 YFSETQ. V lost 1 base, J lost 5 bases, and 13 bases lay in between. There are 14 residues in the CDR3. In nucleotides, the CDR3 is TGCGCCAGCAGCTTGCAGGGAGCTTATGACGAGCAGTACTTC. Protein: CASSLQGAYDEQYF.

This clone showed up just a few times. The genes are TRBV29-1 and TRBJ1-5; 7 nucleotides match TRBD1. With V trimmed by 5 bases and J by 5 bases, 9 bases remained unmatched. The germline CDR1 and CDR2 sequences are SQVTM and ANQGSEA. The CDR3 sequence is 14 residues long. The CDR3 reads CSVRGRGRDQPQHF. CDR3 nucleotides: TGCAGCGTTCGGGGCAGGGGGAGAGATCAGCCCCAGCATTTT. Looking up the rest from reference TRBV29-1 and TRBJ1-5 gives the full variable domain: SAVISQKPSRDICQRGTSLTIQCQVDSQVTMMFWYRQQPGQSLTLIATANQGSEATYESGFVIDKFPISRPNLTFSTLTVSNMSPEDSSIYLCSVRGRGRDQPQHFGDGTRLSIL.

About this clone: The same CDR3 arises from other DNA sequences in this sample as well. The chain combines TRBV11-2 with TRBJ2-2; D remains unclear. V was clipped by 1 base and J by 1 base, with 4 bases between them. Per the germline V gene, CDR1 is SGHAT and CDR2 is FQNNGV. The length of the CDR3 is 14 residues. CDR3 residues: CASSLGLNTGELFF. CDR3 nucleotides: TGTGCCAGCAGCTTAGGACTGAACACCGGGGAGCTGTTTTTT. The whole variable domain, filled in from reference TRBV11-2 and TRBJ2-2, reads EAGVAQSPRYKIIEKRQSVAFWCNPISGHATLYWYQQILGQGPKLLIQFQNNGVVDDSQLPKDRFSAERLKGVDSTLKIQPAKLEDSAVYLCASSLGLNTGELFFGEGSRLTVL.

The chain joins TRBV7-2 to TRBJ1-1; perhaps TRBD1 as D (6 bases). The CDR3 consists of 14 residues. Trimming shortened V by 5 bases and J by 4 bases, and 14 bases separated the two germline ends. Germline V gene lookup returns CDR1 SGHTA and CDR2 FQGNSA. CDR3 protein: CASSRPGEGTEAFF. CDR3 nucleotides: TGTGCCAGCAGCCGCCCAGGGGAGGGCACTGAAGCTTTCTTT.

V gene TRBV19 combines with J gene TRBJ1-1, with D perhaps TRBD1 (6 bases). Looked up from germline, CDR1 is LNHDA and CDR2 is SQIVND (reference sequence). V lost 3 bases, J lost 7 bases, and 12 bases lay in between. The CDR3 runs to 13 residues. This CDR3 is CASSMAGVSEAFF. DNA of the CDR3: TGTGCCAGTAGTATGGCAGGGGTAAGTGAAGCTTTCTTT.